This TCR beta chain derives from a study of blood T cell repertoires in COVID-19. Study context: From T cells, B-cell-depleted T cells, or PBMCs came the material, which was cDNA or gDNA.

Using immunoSEQ multiplex PCR, the repertoire was profiled, and TCRdb retains in-frame clones only, with some absent. Of hundreds of thousands of clones listed, about 91% were seen once; the top ten hold around 1.5%. The sample taken for sequencing was peripheral blood. This receptor was obtained from a man at least 80 years old with acute or convalescent COVID-19.

The CDR3 region has the DNA TGTGCCAGCAGCCCCTCACTAGTAAGGCCGTTCTTC. This codes for CASSPSLVRPFF. J is TRBJ2-1 and V is TRBV12-3 or TRBV12-4; maybe TRBD2 (5 bases). CDR3 length: 12 residues. Between the trimmed V and J ends, which lost 6 bases and 15 bases, there was a span of 18 bases.